These T cell receptor beta chains were read from a single sample in a study of T cell responses to AZD1222 COVID-19 vaccine. Method: immunoSEQ multiplex PCR; TCRdb's copy keeps in-frame clones and lacks some. Of 55,000 to 85,000 clones detected, 84% appear once; the ten largest clones hold over 8%. The sequences come from peripheral blood, collected on day 0 of AZD1222 vaccination. All receptors derive from an adult in good health. CDR3s include the opening cysteine and the closing phenylalanine or tryptophan. Each record gives: CDR3 protein, CDR3 length, J gene, V gene.

cdr3_aa: CASSPETGGAFYGYTF
cdr3_length: 16
j_call: TRBJ1-2
v_call: TRBV5-4

cdr3_aa: CASSSGGSGMGETQYF
cdr3_length: 16
j_call: TRBJ2-5
v_call: TRBV7-6

cdr3_aa: CASSLGLAVNTGELFF
cdr3_length: 16
j_call: TRBJ2-2
v_call: TRBV5-1

cdr3_aa: CASSLGAGRYSNQPQHF
cdr3_length: 17
j_call: TRBJ1-5
v_call: TRBV27

cdr3_aa: CASSLVTSPGYEQYF
cdr3_length: 15
j_call: TRBJ2-7
v_call: TRBV28

cdr3_aa: CASGKGGVYGYTF
cdr3_length: 13
j_call: TRBJ1-2
v_call: TRBV6-5

cdr3_aa: CASSPLGGIYGYTF
cdr3_length: 14
j_call: TRBJ1-2
v_call: TRBV9

cdr3_aa: CASSTQGAYEQYF
cdr3_length: 13
j_call: TRBJ2-7
v_call: TRBV19

cdr3_aa: CASAPWPDTIYF
cdr3_length: 12
j_call: TRBJ1-3
v_call: TRBV2

cdr3_aa: CASSKRGLMNTEAFF
cdr3_length: 15
j_call: TRBJ1-1
v_call: TRBV28

cdr3_aa: CASSRDPLGNTEAFF
cdr3_length: 15
j_call: TRBJ1-1
v_call: TRBV18

cdr3_aa: CASSLASGAGNSYEQYF
cdr3_length: 17
j_call: TRBJ2-7
v_call: TRBV5-1

cdr3_aa: CASSLDFGGTDTQYF
cdr3_length: 15
j_call: TRBJ2-3
v_call: TRBV5-8

cdr3_aa: CASSQDNYGETQYF
cdr3_length: 14
j_call: TRBJ2-5
v_call: TRBV4-1

cdr3_aa: CASSRTGQANYGYTF
cdr3_length: 15
j_call: TRBJ1-2
v_call: TRBV4-2

cdr3_aa: CSATGGQGQETQYF
cdr3_length: 14
j_call: TRBJ2-5
v_call: TRBV29-1

cdr3_aa: CASSPLDQPQHF
cdr3_length: 12
j_call: TRBJ1-5
v_call: TRBV7-9

cdr3_aa: CASSVGSGAGINEQYF
cdr3_length: 16
j_call: TRBJ2-7
v_call: TRBV9

cdr3_aa: CASSPDSLGTDTQYF
cdr3_length: 15
j_call: TRBJ2-3
v_call: TRBV7-2

cdr3_aa: CASSLLSTSRDTQYF
cdr3_length: 15
j_call: TRBJ2-3
v_call: TRBV3-1/TRBV3-2

cdr3_aa: CASSLERTSWNYEQYF
cdr3_length: 16
j_call: TRBJ2-7
v_call: TRBV7-2

cdr3_aa: CASSGAGNEKLFF
cdr3_length: 13
j_call: TRBJ1-4
v_call: TRBV2

cdr3_aa: CASSQFQTSTEAFF
cdr3_length: 14
j_call: TRBJ1-1
v_call: TRBV14

cdr3_aa: CASSPTSGVISYNEQFF
cdr3_length: 17
j_call: TRBJ2-1
v_call: TRBV3-1/TRBV3-2

cdr3_aa: CASSLSRGQGNQPQHF
cdr3_length: 16
j_call: TRBJ1-5
v_call: TRBV7-9

cdr3_aa: CASSDPPFARDNYEQYF
cdr3_length: 17
j_call: TRBJ2-7
v_call: TRBV2

cdr3_aa: CASSYVQGSQPQHF
cdr3_length: 14
j_call: TRBJ1-5
v_call: TRBV6-2/TRBV6-3